The clone carrying this T cell receptor (beta chain) was seen more than once but under ten times. This record comes from a study of Ad26.COV2.S vaccination and SARS-CoV-2 variants. The CDR3 runs 13 residues. CDR1 is SGHDT, CDR2 YYEEEE, per germline. V was clipped by 0 bases and J by 4 bases, with 5 bases between them. Profiling relied on immunoSEQ multiplex PCR, and the TCRdb table lists in-frame clones only, not all of them. This table has 180,000 or so clones, around nine tenths appearing once. This clonotype originated in a human donor who had recovered from COVID-19. Specimen: peripheral blood, collected after recovery from COVID-19. The rearrangement links TRBV5-6 to TRBJ1-5, with D uncertain. The CDR3 DNA is TGTGCCAGCAGCTTGGGGGTTAATCAGCCCCAGCATTTT. Protein: CASSLGVNQPQHF. The variable domain in full, completed from reference TRBV5-6 and TRBJ1-5, reads DAGVTQSPTHLIKTRGQQVTLRCSPKSGHDTVSWYQQALGQGPQFIFQYYEEEERQRGNFPDRFSGHQFPNYSSELNVNALLLGDSALYLCASSLGVNQPQHFGDGTRLSIL.